The next 10 T cell receptor beta chains were all read from a single sample in a study of cytomegalovirus exposure and HLA in healthy donors. PCR involved 60 Vbeta and 13 Jbeta primers. TCRdb's table, derived via immunoSEQ multiplex PCR, lists solely in-frame clones and lacks some. The sample includes just over 150,000 clones, approximately 76% of them seen just once. Sequenced: PBMCs. Every receptor here comes from a female donor in good health and CMV-seronegative.

The J gene is TRBJ2-2, the V gene TRBV25-1; possibly TRBD1 for D (6 bases). The V gene lost 4 bases and the J gene lost 1 base, with 13 bases spanning the gap. The CDR3 loop spans 16 amino acids. Germline loops: CDR1 MGHDK, CDR2 SYGVNS. CDR3 region: CASSAWGRRNTGELFF. The CDR3 DNA follows: TGTGCCAGCAGTGCGTGGGGGCGGAGGAACACCGGGGAGCTGTTTTTT.

This chain connects TRBV6-5 to TRBJ2-6; D uncertain. The CDR3 covers 15 residues. The ends were cut back, 6 bases at V and 0 bases at J, with 9 bases in the middle. The germline CDR1 and CDR2 sequences are MNHEY and SVGAGI. The CDR3 DNA sequence: TGTGCCAGCAGGCCCTCAGACTCTGGGGCCAACGTCCTGACTTTC. Encoded protein: CASRPSDSGANVLTF.

The chain has TRBV7-8 and TRBJ2-7, with 8 positions matching TRBD1. Germline V CDR1 and CDR2: SGHVS, FQNEAQ. The CDR3 has 14 residues. The junction had 8 bases not matched to a gene; V was cut back by 5 bases and J by 5 bases. CDR3 DNA: TGTGCCAGCAGCCCCCAGGGGGCGGTGGACGAGCAGTACTTC. Protein product: CASSPQGAVDEQYF. The whole variable domain, remainder taken from reference TRBV7-8 and TRBJ2-7, is GAGVSQSPRYKVAKRGQDVALRCDPISGHVSLFWYQQALGQGPEFLTYFQNEAQLDKSGLPSDRFFAERPEGSVSTLKIQRTQQEDSAVYLCASSPQGAVDEQYFGPGTRLTVT.

The chain is built from TRBV2 and TRBJ1-1; D unclear. The CDR3 extends over 14 amino acids. Germline values: CDR1 SNHLY, CDR2 FYNNEI. V lost 4 bases and J 3 bases, leaving 12 bases between the germline ends. The CDR3 spells CASSGGTEDTEAFF. Here the CDR3 DNA reads TGTGCCAGCAGTGGGGGAACGGAGGACACTGAAGCTTTCTTT.

This clone was recorded a few times. The chain recombines TRBV18 with TRBJ2-5, with a tentative D call TRBD2 (5 bases). The CDR3 runs to 14 residues. The V and J ends lost 0 bases and 2 bases respectively, with 7 bases between them. Germline V lookup: CDR1 KGHSH, CDR2 LQKENI. CDR3 DNA: TGTGCCAGCTCACCACCCTCGGGGCAAGAGACCCAGTACTTC. Protein sequence: CASSPPSGQETQYF.

This chain links TRBV20-1 with TRBJ2-5; 7 bases agree with TRBD1. The V segment lost 6 bases and the J segment 7 bases; nucleotides outside the gene matches: 5. This CDR3 is 11 amino acids long. Germline V CDR1 and CDR2: DFQATT, SNEGSKA (reference sequence). In DNA form, the CDR3 reads TGCAGTGCGACAGGGCCCGCGACCCAGTACTTC. Protein product: CSATGPATQYF.

In regard to this clone: Different DNA sequences within this sample yield the same CDR3. The chain's CDR3 is CASSQDRTSYEQYF. DNA of the CDR3: TGTGCCAGCAGCCAAGACAGGACTAGCTACGAGCAGTACTTC. V is TRBV4-2 and J is TRBJ2-7, with 7 bases identical to TRBD2. Trimming removed 0 bases from V and 3 bases from J; junction bases left unmatched: 2. CDR1 is LGHNA and CDR2 is YNFKEQ in the germline V gene. This CDR3 is 14 amino acids long.

The genes are TRBV5-1 and TRBJ2-7; TRBD2 agrees at 8 bases. The germline CDR1 and CDR2 sequences are SGHRS and YFSETQ. The V and J ends lost 4 bases and 1 base, in that order; junction bases with no gene match: 10. The CDR3 has 16 amino acids. The CDR3 protein is CASSRGGGGLSYEQYF. As DNA, the CDR3 is TGCGCCAGCAGCCGGGGGGGAGGGGGGTTATCCTACGAGCAGTACTTC. Filled out from reference TRBV5-1 and TRBJ2-7, the complete variable domain reads KAGVTQTPRYLIKTRGQQVTLSCSPISGHRSVSWYQQTPGQGLQFLFEYFSETQRNKGNFPGRFSGRQFSNSRSEMNVSTLELGDSALYLCASSRGGGGLSYEQYFGPGTRLTVT.

This rearrangement joins TRBV11-2 to TRBJ1-5; D gene uncertain. The CDR3 loop spans 14 amino acids. V lost 1 base and J lost 1, with 5 bases in between. The germline V gene has CDR1 SGHAT and CDR2 FQNNGV. Here the CDR3 DNA reads TGTGCCAGCAGCTTAGCACTAAGCAATCAGCCCCAGCATTTT. It translates to CASSLALSNQPQHF. Supplemented by reference TRBV11-2 and TRBJ1-5, the full variable domain reads EAGVAQSPRYKIIEKRQSVAFWCNPISGHATLYWYQQILGQGPKLLIQFQNNGVVDDSQLPKDRFSAERLKGVDSTLKIQPAKLEDSAVYLCASSLALSNQPQHFGDGTRLSIL.

The V and J genes are TRBV2 and TRBJ2-1, with 9 bases matching TRBD1. V shed 8 bases, J shed 9 bases, and the junction held 11 bases outside the gene matches. The CDR3 totals 14 residues. CDR1 is SNHLY and CDR2 is FYNNEI in the germline V gene. The CDR3 protein is CASLGTGRPLEQFF. The CDR3, as DNA: TGTGCCAGCCTCGGGACAGGGAGGCCTCTTGAGCAGTTCTTC. The entire variable domain, with the rest obtained from reference TRBV2 and TRBJ2-1, is as follows: EPEVTQTPSHQVTQMGQEVILRCVPISNHLYFYWYRQILGQKVEFLVSFYNNEISEKSEIFDDQFSVERPDGSNFTLKIRSTKLEDSAMYFCASLGTGRPLEQFFGPGTRLTVL.